This paragraph covers one TCR beta chain sequence. This clone came up many times. Its antigen is still unknown. Base quality data are lacking; no much larger clone is found one base away. The entire isolated RNA was reverse transcribed using the High Capacity cDNA Reverse Transcription Kit, and thus expressed TCRB transcripts were sequenced. Deep immunoSEQ sequencing was performed on naive, central memory and regulatory T cell samples, with an average of around 3.4 million total reads per sample. Sorted cells were lysed in RLT buffer, and RNA was extracted using DNase-treated RNeasy Micro or Mini kits according to cell number. To prevent cross-contamination, every cell subset was processed on its own, while patient and healthy donor samples were processed together. The immunoSEQ multiplex PCR was used to amplify TCRB sequences from cDNA, generating 87-bp fragments that spanned the CDR3 region. Amplicons were sequenced on the Illumina HiSeq platform. Per the authors' processing: PCR bias was computationally corrected using synthetic template baselines, reads within Hamming distance 2 were collapsed, and singletons that could not be merged were discarded. By aligning reads against IMGT, V, D and J genes, CDR3 length, and insertions or deletions at six rearrangement sites were assigned. Clonotype counts were normalized to sorted cell number within each subset before computing true diversity and Gini coefficients with the tcR R package. The overlap coefficient, calculated on TCRB nucleotide sequences, was used to quantify repertoire sharing. As a proxy for the pre-selection repertoire, out-of-frame TCRB sequences from naive cells were analyzed. TCRdb stores this immuneACCESS table with in-frame sequences only. Part of the clones is absent; in the studies checked, under half of the shortfall reflects unresolved V genes, and no reason is known for the rest. V, J and clone size reflect that table, while D and trimming were determined from the DNA. In all, the sample holds under 250,000 clones, and roughly 15% of those were seen once. More than 0.02% of the sample lies in the top ten.

This specimen belongs to a study of beta chain features in type 1 diabetes (dated by TCRdb to the late 2010s). Regarding the study in general: Patients and healthy donors did not differ in mean age, gender distribution, total cell number or subset yield. A total of roughly 99,000,000 sorted cells were examined across all samples, and the number of cells per subset was strongly correlated with RNA yield. The study compared the TCRB repertoires of sorted circulating CD4+ T cell subsets in recently diagnosed type 1 diabetes patients with those in matched healthy donors. Whereas all 28 donors provided naive and central memory subsets, regulatory and stem cell-like memory subsets were isolated from just 8 patients and roughly 8 healthy donors. General study outcomes and caveats: In all four CD4+ subsets, TCRB CDR3 length was moderately but significantly shorter in type 1 diabetes patients. Because cDNA was sequenced instead of genomic DNA, highly expressing activated cells could be over-represented, though the groups showed no difference in activation or CD3 levels. The naive, central memory and regulatory TCRB repertoires appeared to resemble one another more closely among patients than among healthy donors. Fewer insertions and more nucleotide deletions at VDJ recombination sites were observed in patients with type 1 diabetes, implying thymic rearrangement abnormalities. Because the HLA sub-analyses included only small numbers of individuals, any influence of HLA type on TCRB rearrangement was left unresolved. PCR may preferentially amplify shorter templates, but because patient and control samples were amplified and corrected together, any resulting skew would affect both groups equally.

V drops 3 bases and J drops 6 bases, leaving 12 bases in between. Counted from cysteine to phenylalanine, this CDR3 has 13 amino acids. The entry retains the CDR3 DNA only, 39 bases that are in frame from base 1. Based on the germline V gene, the CDR1 and CDR2 sequences are SGHDN and FVKESK. Each donor gave one peripheral blood draw, approximately 0.11 L on average, collected into heparinised tubes. Using a panel that included CD45RO, CCR7, CD25, CD127, CD95 and CD27, naive, central memory, regulatory and stem cell-like memory CD4+ T cells were sorted on a BD FACSAria II. Every sorted population had a purity above 98%. PBMCs were isolated right away by Lymphoprep density gradient centrifugation and were stained directly, without culture. So that batch effects would be minimized, each experiment stained and sorted samples in pairs, pairing one healthy donor with one patient.

The chain couples TRBV14 to TRBJ2-7, with TRBD1 perhaps the D gene, on 6 matching bases. The sequence was obtained from a woman in her forties in good health. Sequencing was performed on naive CD4+ T cells from blood. The cell subset or site label for this specimen denotes: true naive CD4+ T cells. The encoded CDR3 is CASSQQGFREQYF. The DNA sequence is given as TGTGCCAGCAGCCAGCAGGGGTTTCGCGAGCAGTACTTC.